The 27 T cell receptor beta chains below come from one sample, sequenced in a study of T cell responses to AZD1222 COVID-19 vaccine. Method: immunoSEQ multiplex PCR; TCRdb's copy keeps in-frame clones and lacks some. Counted here are some 140,000 clones, roughly 85% occurring once; the ten biggest clones make up 7.9%. The sample was peripheral blood, taken 28 days after the second dose of the MenACWY control vaccine. Source of these receptors: an adult who received the MenACWY meningococcal vaccine as a control.

The chain is built from TRBV11-2 and TRBJ1-1, with D uncertain. Trimming pared 3 bases from V and 0 bases from J, leaving 14 bases between. The CDR3 runs to 16 residues. Germline V gene data show CDR1 as SGHAT and CDR2 as FQNNGV. CDR3 sequence reads: CASSFFLGYLNTEAFF. CDR3 DNA: TGTGCCAGCAGCTTTTTTTTGGGGTACTTGAACACTGAAGCTTTCTTT.

The genes are TRBV27 and TRBJ2-1, with 12 bases lining up with TRBD2. This CDR3 contains 18 residues. CDR1 MNHEY and CDR2 SMNVEV come from the germline V gene (reference sequence). The V and J ends lost 2 bases and 2 bases, in that order; junction bases with no gene match: 7. The CDR3 loop is CASSLPSGRAMAYNEQFF. The CDR3 nucleotides read TGTGCCAGCAGTTTACCTAGCGGGAGGGCCATGGCCTACAATGAGCAGTTCTTC.

This chain links TRBV7-8 with TRBJ2-7; possible D gene TRBD1, 5 bases. Trimming stripped 1 base from V and 1 base from J, with 14 bases between. The CDR3 consists of 16 residues. Germline assignment: CDR1 SGHVS and CDR2 FQNEAQ. This chain's CDR3 is CASSLGTGALSYEQYV. CDR3 nucleotides: TGTGCCAGCAGCTTAGGAACAGGCGCTTTATCCTACGAGCAGTACGTC.

The chain recombines TRBV7-3 with TRBJ2-3; 8 bases agree with TRBD2. This CDR3 region has 15 residues. The V and J ends lost 5 bases and 0 bases, in that order; junction bases with no gene match: 4. CDR1 is SGHTA and CDR2 is FQGTGA in the germline V gene. The CDR3 loop reads CASSPRGGSTDTQYF. For the CDR3, the DNA is TGTGCCAGCAGCCCCCGGGGGGGAAGCACAGATACGCAGTATTTT.

The gene calls are TRBV21-1 and TRBJ2-7; the table gives TRBD2 as D, unverified against the DNA. TRBV21-1 constitutes a pseudogene. CDR3 length: 16 residues. In DNA form, the CDR3 reads TGTGCCAGCAGCAGGAAGGTGCAAAGGGAGGGCTACGAGCAGTACTTC. This translates into CASSRKVQREGYEQYF.

J is TRBJ2-1 and V is TRBV7-8, with 13 positions matching TRBD2. Germline CDR1 and CDR2: SGHVS and FQNEAQ. The CDR3 runs to 20 residues. V lost 5 bases to trimming and J lost 0 bases; unmatched junction nucleotides: 13. The CDR3 sequence: CASSIEPGLAGHSSYNEQFF. DNA for the CDR3: TGTGCCAGCAGCATCGAACCGGGACTAGCGGGACACAGCTCCTACAATGAGCAGTTCTTC.

The chain has TRBV7-9 and TRBJ2-5; TRBD1 matches at 9 bases. The germline V gene has CDR1 SEHNR and CDR2 FQNEAQ (reference sequence). The CDR3 contains 14 residues. Trimming removed 5 bases from V and 3 bases from J; junction bases left unmatched: 4. CDR3 DNA: TGTGCCAGCAGCCTGGGACAGGGAGAAGAGACCCAGTACTTC. Its translation is CASSLGQGEETQYF.

The V gene is TRBV4-1, the J gene TRBJ1-1, with 8 bases matching TRBD1. The germline gives CDR1 MGHRA, CDR2 YSYEKL. CDR3 size: 14 residues. V shed 4 bases, J shed 1 base, and the junction held 2 bases outside the gene matches. CDR3 DNA sequence: TGCGCCAGCAGCCCCGGACAGGGGAACACTGAAGCTTTCTTT. It encodes CASSPGQGNTEAFF.

The CDR3 DNA sequence: TGCAGCGTGACAGTCAGCTCCTACGAGCAGTACTTC. Its protein is CSVTVSSYEQYF. The chain recombines TRBV29-1 with TRBJ2-7; D possibly corresponds to TRBD1 (5 bases). The CDR3 runs to 12 residues. Between the trimmed V and J ends, which lost 6 bases and 0 bases, there was a span of 9 bases. CDR1 is SQVTM, CDR2 ANQGSEA, per germline.

V and J are TRBV6-5 and TRBJ2-2; D is unclear. V was shortened by 8 bases and J by 3 bases, with 10 bases between the two germline ends. The length of the CDR3 is 13 residues. Germline-derived CDR1 and CDR2 are MNHEY and SVGAGI. CDR3 sequence reads: CASQTEYTGELFF. The CDR3 coding sequence is TGTGCCAGCCAGACGGAATACACCGGGGAGCTGTTTTTT.

This chain links TRBV5-6 with TRBJ2-3; D is possibly TRBD2 (6 bases). CDR3 length: 16 residues. Germline CDR1 is SGHDT and CDR2 is YYEEEE. The V and J ends lost 1 base and 4 bases respectively, with 16 bases between them. The CDR3 loop reads CASSLFGLNSADTQYF. CDR3 in DNA: TGTGCCAGCAGCTTGTTTGGACTAAACAGCGCAGATACGCAGTATTTT.

The rearrangement joins TRBV5-1 to TRBJ1-4; no firm D call. The CDR3 is made up of 15 amino acids. Trimming shortened V by 2 bases and J by 0 bases, and 8 bases separated the two germline ends. CDR1 and CDR2 (germline): SGHRS, YFSETQ. As DNA, the CDR3 is TGCGCCAGCAGCTTCTTTCCTGCAACTAATGAAAAACTGTTTTTT. Protein: CASSFFPATNEKLFF.

The count of this clone is one. The rearrangement links TRBV24-1 to TRBJ2-5; TRBD2 matches at 11 bases. The V gene's germline CDR1 is KGHDR and CDR2 SFDVKD. V lost 0 bases to trimming and J lost 2 bases; unmatched junction nucleotides: 1. The CDR3 is made up of 16 amino acids. The CDR3 DNA is TGTGCCACCAGTGATTTGCTAGCGGGGGGACAAGAGACCCAGTACTTC. It yields the protein CATSDLLAGGQETQYF.

A single count supports this clone. The gene calls are TRBV6-5 and TRBJ1-2; tentatively, D is TRBD1 (5 bases). With 7 bases removed from V and 3 bases from J, the gap between germline ends came to 15 bases. Germline-derived CDR1 and CDR2 are MNHEY and SVGAGI. This CDR3 contains 14 residues. The CDR3: CASNLARGDYGYTF. Written as DNA, the CDR3 is TGTGCCAGCAACCTGGCCCGGGGCGACTATGGCTACACCTTC.

The chain couples TRBV25-1 to TRBJ1-1; D unclear. The germline gives CDR1 MGHDK, CDR2 SYGVNS. The CDR3 has 12 residues. The ends were cut back, 0 bases at V and 10 bases at J, with 9 bases in the middle. In DNA, the CDR3 is TGTGCCAGCAGTGAATATGCCGGTGCAGCTTTCTTT. It is translated as CASSEYAGAAFF.

The chain uses TRBV30 and TRBJ1-4; D is perhaps TRBD1 (6 bases). Germline V lookup: CDR1 GTSNPN, CDR2 SVGIG (reference sequence). Between the trimmed V and J ends, which lost 2 bases and 12 bases, there was a span of 16 bases. CDR3 length: 13 residues. DNA for the CDR3: TGTGCCTGGAGTAGGACAGTTTTAGAAGAACTGTTTTTT. Protein: CAWSRTVLEELFF.

The chain uses TRBV4-2 and TRBJ1-6; perhaps TRBD1 as D (5 bases). The V gene's germline CDR1 is LGHNA and CDR2 YNFKEQ. Trimming shortened V by 4 bases and J by 7 bases, and 17 bases separated the two germline ends. The CDR3 sequence is 16 residues long. Here the CDR3 DNA reads TGTGCCAGCAGCCCCGACAGCCTGGGGCTAAATTCACCCCTCCACTTT. Protein sequence: CASSPDSLGLNSPLHF.

The genes are TRBV7-2 and TRBJ1-2, with a possible D match to TRBD1 (5 bases). CDR3 length equals 15 residues. Germline V gene data show CDR1 as SGHTA and CDR2 as FQGNSA. V dropped 1 base and J dropped 4 bases, with 13 bases sitting between them. The CDR3 loop reads CASSLDGGKGYGYTF. In DNA, the CDR3 is TGTGCCAGCAGCTTAGACGGGGGAAAGGGCTATGGCTACACCTTC.

This chain connects TRBV6-5 to TRBJ2-1; TRBD2 matches at 9 bases. The CDR3 sequence is 12 residues long. V was clipped by 11 bases and J by 10 bases; unmatched bases: 9. The germline V gene has CDR1 MNHEY and CDR2 SVGAGI. CDR3 region: CAALSGSGEQFF. In nucleotides, the CDR3 is TGTGCCGCCCTTAGCGGGAGCGGGGAGCAGTTCTTC.

CDR3 sequence reads: CASRLTGQGTPEAFF. CDR3 sequence (DNA): TGTGCCAGCAGGCTTACGGGACAGGGAACGCCTGAAGCTTTCTTT. The chain carries TRBV7-9 and TRBJ1-1, with 9 bases matching TRBD1. From germline, CDR1 is SEHNR and CDR2 FQNEAQ (reference sequence). V shed 6 bases and J 6 bases; nucleotides not matched to a gene: 11. CDR3 size: 15 residues.

This CDR3 is CASSRTEYEQYV. The CDR3 DNA follows: TGTGCCAGCAGTAGGACAGAGTACGAGCAGTACGTC. The chain recombines TRBV6-5 with TRBJ2-7, with TRBD1 as a possible D gene (6 bases). The CDR3 contains 12 residues. Trimming took off 5 bases at V and 4 bases at J, with 9 bases between the two ends. Germline V CDR1 and CDR2: MNHEY, SVGAGI.

The rearrangement uses TRBV2 and TRBJ1-5; perhaps TRBD1 as D (5 bases). V gave up 6 bases and J gave up 4 bases, with 10 bases separating them. Germline CDR1 is SNHLY and CDR2 is FYNNEI. This CDR3 has 13 amino acids. CDR3: CASRGRGNQPQHF. The CDR3 nucleotides read TGTGCCAGCAGGGGGCGAGGGAATCAGCCCCAGCATTTT.

For the CDR3, the DNA is TGTGCCAGCAGCTTAGGACACATCACCGGGGAGCTGTTTTTT. As protein: CASSLGHITGELFF. The chain recombines TRBV11-3 with TRBJ2-2; D ambiguous. Trimming took 1 base from V and 4 from J, leaving 7 bases between them. The CDR3 extends over 14 amino acids. Germline assignment: CDR1 SGHNT and CDR2 YENEEA. Variable domain in full (rest from reference TRBV11-3 and TRBJ2-2): EAGVVQSPRYKIIEKKQPVAFWCNPISGHNTLYWYLQNLGQGPELLIRYENEEAVDDSQLPKDRFSAERLKGVDSTLKIQPAELGDSAVYLCASSLGHITGELFFGEGSRLTVL.

V usage is TRBV28 and J usage is TRBJ2-5; 8 bases are a match to TRBD2. The CDR3 is 14 residues long. J gave up 7 bases and V 2 bases, and 6 bases lay outside the gene matches. Germline CDR1 is MDHEN and CDR2 is SYDVKM. As DNA, the CDR3 is TGTGCCAGCAGTTTAGCGGCGGCGGGGGGGACCCAGTACTTC. It specifies CASSLAAAGGTQYF.

This clone was seen more than once but under ten times. The J gene is TRBJ2-2, the V gene TRBV7-2, with TRBD1 identical over 7 bases. After removal of 5 bases from V and 1 base from J, the junction contained 4 bases not matched to a gene. CDR1 and CDR2 from the germline V gene are SGHTA and FQGNSA. The CDR3 contains 15 residues. CDR3 sequence (DNA): TGTGCCAGCAGCCACTACAGGGGGAACACCGGGGAGCTGTTTTTT. Residues: CASSHYRGNTGELFF.

The rearrangement joins TRBV11-3 to TRBJ2-1, with TRBD2 matching 7 bases. The J segment lost 5 bases and the V segment lost 1 base, leaving 8 bases of the junction unmatched. Germline V gene data show CDR1 as SGHNT and CDR2 as YENEEA. This CDR3 has 16 residues. In DNA form, the CDR3 reads TGTGCCAGCAGCTTAGGTCCGGGAGGAATCAACAATGAGCAGTTCTTC. This encodes CASSLGPGGINNEQFF.

V usage is TRBV5-1 and J usage is TRBJ1-1, with TRBD1 matching over 10 bases. The germline V gene encodes CDR1 SGHRS and CDR2 YFSETQ. V was pared by 4 bases and J by 5 bases, with 5 bases of the junction left unmatched. The CDR3 has 14 amino acids. CDR3 bases: TGCGCCAGCAGCGGGGACAGGGGAGTAACTGAAGCTTTCTTT. Translation gives CASSGDRGVTEAFF.